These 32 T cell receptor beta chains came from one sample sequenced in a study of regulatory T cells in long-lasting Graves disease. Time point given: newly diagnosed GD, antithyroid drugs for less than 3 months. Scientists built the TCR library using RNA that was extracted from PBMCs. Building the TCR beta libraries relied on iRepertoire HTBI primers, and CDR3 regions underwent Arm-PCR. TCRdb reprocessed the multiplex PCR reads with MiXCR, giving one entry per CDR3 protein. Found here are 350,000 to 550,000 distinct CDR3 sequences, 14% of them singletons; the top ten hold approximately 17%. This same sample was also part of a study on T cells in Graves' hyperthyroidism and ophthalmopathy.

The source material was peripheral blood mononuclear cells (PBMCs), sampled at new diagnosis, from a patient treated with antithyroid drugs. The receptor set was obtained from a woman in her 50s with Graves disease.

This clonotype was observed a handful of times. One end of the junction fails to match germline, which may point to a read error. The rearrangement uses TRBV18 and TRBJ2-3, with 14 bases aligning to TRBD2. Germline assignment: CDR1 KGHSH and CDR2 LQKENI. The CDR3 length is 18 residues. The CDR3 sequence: CAGSLGLAGGPSTDTQYF. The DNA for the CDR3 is TGTGCCGGCTCACTCGGACTAGCGGGAGGACCTAGCACAGATACGCAGTATTTT.

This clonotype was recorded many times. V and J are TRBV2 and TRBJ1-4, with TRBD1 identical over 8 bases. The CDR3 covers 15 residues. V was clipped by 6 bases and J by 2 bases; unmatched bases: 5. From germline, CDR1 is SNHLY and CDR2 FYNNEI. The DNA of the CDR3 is TGTGCCAGCAGGGCGAGGACAGGGACTAATGAAAAACTGTTTTTT. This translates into CASRARTGTNEKLFF. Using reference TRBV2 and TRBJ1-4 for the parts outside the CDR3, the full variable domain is EPEVTQTPSHQVTQMGQEVILRCVPISNHLYFYWYRQILGQKVEFLVSFYNNEISEKSEIFDDQFSVERPDGSNFTLKIRSTKLEDSAMYFCASRARTGTNEKLFFGSGTQLSVL.

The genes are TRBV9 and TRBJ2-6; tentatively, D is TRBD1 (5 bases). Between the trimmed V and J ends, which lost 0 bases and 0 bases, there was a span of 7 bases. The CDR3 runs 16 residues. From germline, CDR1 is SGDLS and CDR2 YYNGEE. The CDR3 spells CASSVERGSGANVLTF. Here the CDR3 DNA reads TGTGCCAGCAGCGTAGAAAGGGGCTCTGGGGCCAACGTCCTGACTTTC.

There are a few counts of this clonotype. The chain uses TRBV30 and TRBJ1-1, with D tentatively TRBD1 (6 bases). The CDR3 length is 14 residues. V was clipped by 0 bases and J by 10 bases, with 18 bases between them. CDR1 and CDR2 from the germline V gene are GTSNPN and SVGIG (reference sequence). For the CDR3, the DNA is TGTGCCTGGAGTGTACAGGGTGGAAGCCAGGGAGCTTTCTTT. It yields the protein CAWSVQGGSQGAFF.

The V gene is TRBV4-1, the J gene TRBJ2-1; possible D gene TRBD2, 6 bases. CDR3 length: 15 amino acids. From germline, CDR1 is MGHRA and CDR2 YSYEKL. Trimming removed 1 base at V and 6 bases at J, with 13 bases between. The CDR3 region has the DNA TGCGCCAGCAGCCAAGCACTAGCTGGGGGCAATGAGCAGTTCTTC. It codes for CASSQALAGGNEQFF.

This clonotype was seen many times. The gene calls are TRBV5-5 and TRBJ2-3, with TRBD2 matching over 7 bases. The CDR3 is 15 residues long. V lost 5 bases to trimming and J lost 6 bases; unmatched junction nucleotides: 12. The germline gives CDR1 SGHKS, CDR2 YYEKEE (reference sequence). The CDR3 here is CASSMGPTSADTQYF. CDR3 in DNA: TGTGCCAGCAGTATGGGGCCCACTAGCGCCGATACGCAGTATTTT.

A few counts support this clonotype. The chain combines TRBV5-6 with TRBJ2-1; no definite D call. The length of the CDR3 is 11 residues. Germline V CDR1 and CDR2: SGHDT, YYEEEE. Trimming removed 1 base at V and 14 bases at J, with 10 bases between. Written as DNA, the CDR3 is TGTGCCAGCAGCTTGCGTAGGGTGGAGTTCTTC. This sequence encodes CASSLRRVEFF.

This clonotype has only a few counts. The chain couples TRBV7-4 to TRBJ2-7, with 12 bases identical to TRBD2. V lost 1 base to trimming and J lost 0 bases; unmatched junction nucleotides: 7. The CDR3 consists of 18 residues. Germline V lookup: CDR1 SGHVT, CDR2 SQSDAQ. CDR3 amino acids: CASSLGGTSGFSSYEQYF. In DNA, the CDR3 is TGTGCCAGCAGCTTAGGAGGGACTAGCGGGTTTAGCTCCTACGAGCAGTACTTC.

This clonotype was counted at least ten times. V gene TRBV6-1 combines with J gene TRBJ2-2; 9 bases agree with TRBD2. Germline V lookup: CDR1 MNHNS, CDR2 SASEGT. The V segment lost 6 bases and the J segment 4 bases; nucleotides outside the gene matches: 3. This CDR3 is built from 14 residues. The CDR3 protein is CASRQTSGTGELFF. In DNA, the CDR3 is TGTGCCAGCAGGCAGACTAGCGGCACCGGGGAGCTGTTTTTT.

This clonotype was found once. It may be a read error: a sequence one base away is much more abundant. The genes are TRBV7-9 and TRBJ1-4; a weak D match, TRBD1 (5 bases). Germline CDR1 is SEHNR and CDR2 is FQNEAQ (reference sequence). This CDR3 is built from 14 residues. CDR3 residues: CASSRGSTGEKLLF. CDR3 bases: TGTGCCAGCAGCCGGGGATCCACGGGGGAAAAACTGTTATTT.

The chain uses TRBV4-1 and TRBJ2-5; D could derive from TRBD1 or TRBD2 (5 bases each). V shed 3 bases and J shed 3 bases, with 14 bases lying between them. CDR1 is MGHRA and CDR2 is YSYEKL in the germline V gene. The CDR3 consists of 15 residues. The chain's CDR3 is CASSQLGVSKETQYF. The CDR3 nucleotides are TGCGCCAGCAGCCAGTTGGGGGTTTCTAAAGAGACCCAGTACTTC.

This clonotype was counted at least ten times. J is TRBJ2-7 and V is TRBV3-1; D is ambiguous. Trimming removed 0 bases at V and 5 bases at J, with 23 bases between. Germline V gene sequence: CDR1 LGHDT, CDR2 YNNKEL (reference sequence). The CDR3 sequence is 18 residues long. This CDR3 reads CASSQDRSLVMGFDEQYF. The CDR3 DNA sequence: TGTGCCAGCAGCCAAGATCGAAGTCTGGTGATGGGGTTCGACGAGCAGTACTTC.

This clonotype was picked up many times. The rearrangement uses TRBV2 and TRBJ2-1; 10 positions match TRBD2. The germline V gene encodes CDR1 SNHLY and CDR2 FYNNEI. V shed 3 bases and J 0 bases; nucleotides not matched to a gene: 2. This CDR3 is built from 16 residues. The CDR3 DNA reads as TGTGCCAGCAGTGACGCTAGCGGGAGCTCCTACAATGAGCAGTTCTTC. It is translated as CASSDASGSSYNEQFF.

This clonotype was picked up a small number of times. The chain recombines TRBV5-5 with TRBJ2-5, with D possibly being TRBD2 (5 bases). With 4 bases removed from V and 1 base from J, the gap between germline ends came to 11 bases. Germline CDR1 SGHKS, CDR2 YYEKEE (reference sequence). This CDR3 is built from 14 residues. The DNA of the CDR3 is TGTGCCAGCAGCGGACCGGGGTTCCAAGAGACCCAGTACTTC. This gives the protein CASSGPGFQETQYF.

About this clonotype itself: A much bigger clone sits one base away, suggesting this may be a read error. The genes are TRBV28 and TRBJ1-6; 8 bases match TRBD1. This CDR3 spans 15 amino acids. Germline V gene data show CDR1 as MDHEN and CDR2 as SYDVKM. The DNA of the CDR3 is TGTGCCAGCAGTCCCGGACAGGGCGAGCGTTCACCCATCCACTTT. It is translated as CASSPGQGERSPIHF.

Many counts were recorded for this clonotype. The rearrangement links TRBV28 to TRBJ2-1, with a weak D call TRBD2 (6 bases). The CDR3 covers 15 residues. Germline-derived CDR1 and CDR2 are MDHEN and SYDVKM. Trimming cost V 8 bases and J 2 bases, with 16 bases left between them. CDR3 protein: CASGSSVLPYNEQFF. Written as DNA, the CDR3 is TGTGCCAGCGGTTCTAGCGTCCTCCCCTACAATGAGCAGTTCTTC.

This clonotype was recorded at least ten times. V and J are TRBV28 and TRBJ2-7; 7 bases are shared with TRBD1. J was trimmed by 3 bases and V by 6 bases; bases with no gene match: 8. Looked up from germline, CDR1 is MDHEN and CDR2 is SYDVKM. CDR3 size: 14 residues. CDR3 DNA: TGTGCCAGCAGCCTCCGGGACAGACTCTACGAGCAGTACTTC. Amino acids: CASSLRDRLYEQYF.

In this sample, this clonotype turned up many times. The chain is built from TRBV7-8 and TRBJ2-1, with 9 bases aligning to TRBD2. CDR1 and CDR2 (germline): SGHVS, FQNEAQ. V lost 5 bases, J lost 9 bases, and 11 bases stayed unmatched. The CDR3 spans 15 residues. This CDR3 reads CASSRPGLALLEQFF. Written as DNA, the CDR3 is TGTGCCAGCAGCCGACCGGGACTAGCTCTACTTGAGCAGTTCTTC.

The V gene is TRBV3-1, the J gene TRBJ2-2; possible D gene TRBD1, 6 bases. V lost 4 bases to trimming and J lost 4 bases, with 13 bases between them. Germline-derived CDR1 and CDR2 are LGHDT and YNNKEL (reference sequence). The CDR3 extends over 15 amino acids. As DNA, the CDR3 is TGTGCCAGCAGCCGGCACGGACAGTCCACCGGGGAGCTGTTTTTT. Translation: CASSRHGQSTGELFF.

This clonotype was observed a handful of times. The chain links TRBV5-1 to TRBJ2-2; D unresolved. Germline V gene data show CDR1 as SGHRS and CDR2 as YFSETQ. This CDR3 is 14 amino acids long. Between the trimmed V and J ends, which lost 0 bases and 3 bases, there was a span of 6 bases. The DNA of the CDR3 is TGCGCCAGCAGCTTGGACAGTTACACCGGGGAGCTGTTTTTT. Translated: CASSLDSYTGELFF.

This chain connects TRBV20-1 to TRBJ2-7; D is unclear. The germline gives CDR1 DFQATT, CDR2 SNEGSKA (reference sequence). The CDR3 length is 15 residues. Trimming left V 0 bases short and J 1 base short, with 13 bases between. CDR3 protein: CSARDHVVLSYEQYF. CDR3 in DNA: TGCAGTGCTAGAGATCATGTAGTCCTATCCTACGAGCAGTACTTC.

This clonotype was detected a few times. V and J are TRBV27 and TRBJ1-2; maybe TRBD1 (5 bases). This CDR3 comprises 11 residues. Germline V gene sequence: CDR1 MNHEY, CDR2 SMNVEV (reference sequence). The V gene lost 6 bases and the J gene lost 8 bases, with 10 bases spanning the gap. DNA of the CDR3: TGTGCCAGCAGCCACGAGGGGGGCTACACCTTC. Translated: CASSHEGGYTF.

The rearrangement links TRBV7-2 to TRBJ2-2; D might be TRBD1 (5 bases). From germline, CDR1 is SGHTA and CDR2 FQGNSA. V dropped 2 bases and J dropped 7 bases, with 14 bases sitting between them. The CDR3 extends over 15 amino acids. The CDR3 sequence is CASSLLVRADGELFF. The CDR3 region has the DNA TGTGCCAGCAGCTTATTAGTCAGGGCGGACGGGGAGCTGTTTTTT.

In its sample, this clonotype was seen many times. CDR3 protein: CASSSRQLGTGFYEQYF. The CDR3 bases are TGTGCCAGCAGTTCCCGACAGCTCGGGACAGGGTTTTACGAGCAGTACTTC. The chain uses TRBV28 and TRBJ2-7, with TRBD1 identical over 9 bases. The CDR3 totals 17 residues. CDR1 and CDR2 (germline): MDHEN, SYDVKM. Losses at the gene ends were 4 bases for V and 4 bases for J; bases not matched to a gene: 14.

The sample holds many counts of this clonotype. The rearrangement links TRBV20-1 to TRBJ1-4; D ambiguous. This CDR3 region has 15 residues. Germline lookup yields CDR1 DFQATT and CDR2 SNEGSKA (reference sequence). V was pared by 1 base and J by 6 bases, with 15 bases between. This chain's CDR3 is CSARVKRAEDEKLFF. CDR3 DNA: TGCAGTGCTAGAGTCAAAAGGGCTGAGGATGAAAAACTGTTTTTT.

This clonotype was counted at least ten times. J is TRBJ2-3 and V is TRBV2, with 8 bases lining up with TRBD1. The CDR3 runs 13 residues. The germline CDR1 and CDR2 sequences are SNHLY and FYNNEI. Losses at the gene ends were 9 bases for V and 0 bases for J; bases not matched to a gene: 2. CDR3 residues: CARRQGSTDTQYF. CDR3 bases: TGTGCCAGGAGACAGGGGAGCACAGATACGCAGTATTTT.

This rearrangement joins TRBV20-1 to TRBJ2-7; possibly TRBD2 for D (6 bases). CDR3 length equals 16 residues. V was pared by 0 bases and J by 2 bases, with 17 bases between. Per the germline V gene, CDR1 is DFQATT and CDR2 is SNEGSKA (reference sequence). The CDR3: CSARDMKRAPTYEQYF. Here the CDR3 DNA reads TGCAGTGCTAGAGATATGAAGCGGGCTCCTACCTACGAGCAGTACTTC.

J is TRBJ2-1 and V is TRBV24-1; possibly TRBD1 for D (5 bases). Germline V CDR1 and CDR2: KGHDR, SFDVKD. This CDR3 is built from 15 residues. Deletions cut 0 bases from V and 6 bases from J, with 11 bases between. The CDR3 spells CATSDLPGLTNEQFF. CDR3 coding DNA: TGTGCCACCAGTGATTTGCCAGGGTTGACCAATGAGCAGTTCTTC.

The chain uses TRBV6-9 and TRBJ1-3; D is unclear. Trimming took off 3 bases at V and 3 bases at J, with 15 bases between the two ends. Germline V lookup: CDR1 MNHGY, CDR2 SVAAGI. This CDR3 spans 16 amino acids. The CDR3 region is CASSYSLQIYGNTIYF. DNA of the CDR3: TGTGCCAGCAGTTACTCTTTGCAGATATATGGAAACACCATATATTTT.

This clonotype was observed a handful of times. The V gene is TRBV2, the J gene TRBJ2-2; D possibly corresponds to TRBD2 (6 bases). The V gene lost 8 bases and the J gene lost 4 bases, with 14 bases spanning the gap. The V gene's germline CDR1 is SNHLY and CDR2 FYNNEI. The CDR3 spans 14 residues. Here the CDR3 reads CASVAGLGTGELFF. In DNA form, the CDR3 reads TGTGCCAGCGTCGCGGGGCTAGGCACCGGGGAGCTGTTTTTT. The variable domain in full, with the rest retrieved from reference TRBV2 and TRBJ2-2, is EPEVTQTPSHQVTQMGQEVILRCVPISNHLYFYWYRQILGQKVEFLVSFYNNEISEKSEIFDDQFSVERPDGSNFTLKIRSTKLEDSAMYFCASVAGLGTGELFFGEGSRLTVL.

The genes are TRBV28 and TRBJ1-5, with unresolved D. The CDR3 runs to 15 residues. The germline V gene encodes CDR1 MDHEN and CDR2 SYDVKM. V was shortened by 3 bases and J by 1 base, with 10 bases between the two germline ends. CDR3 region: CASSLTGLSNQPQHF. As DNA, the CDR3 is TGTGCCAGCAGTTTGACGGGGTTGAGCAATCAGCCCCAGCATTTT.

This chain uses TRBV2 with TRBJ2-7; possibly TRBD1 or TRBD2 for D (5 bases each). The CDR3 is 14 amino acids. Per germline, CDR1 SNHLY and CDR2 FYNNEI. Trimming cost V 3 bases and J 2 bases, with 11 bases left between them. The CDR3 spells CASSEGVGPYEQYF. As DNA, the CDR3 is TGTGCCAGCAGTGAGGGGGTTGGTCCCTACGAGCAGTACTTC.